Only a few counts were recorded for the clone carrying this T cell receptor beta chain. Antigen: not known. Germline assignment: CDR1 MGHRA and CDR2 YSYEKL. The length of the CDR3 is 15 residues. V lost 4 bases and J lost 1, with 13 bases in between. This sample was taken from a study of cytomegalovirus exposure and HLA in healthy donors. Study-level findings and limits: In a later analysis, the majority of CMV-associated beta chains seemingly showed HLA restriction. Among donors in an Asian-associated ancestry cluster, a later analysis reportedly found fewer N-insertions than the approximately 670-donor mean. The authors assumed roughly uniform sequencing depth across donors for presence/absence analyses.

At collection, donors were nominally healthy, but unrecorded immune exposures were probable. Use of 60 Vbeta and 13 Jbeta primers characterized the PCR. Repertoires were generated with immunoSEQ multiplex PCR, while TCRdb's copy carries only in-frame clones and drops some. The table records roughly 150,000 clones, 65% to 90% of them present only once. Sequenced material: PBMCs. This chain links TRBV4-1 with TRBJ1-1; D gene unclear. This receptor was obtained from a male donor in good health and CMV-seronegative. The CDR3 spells CASSPWAGQNTEAFF. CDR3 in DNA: TGCGCCAGCAGCCCATGGGCTGGCCAGAACACTGAAGCTTTCTTT.